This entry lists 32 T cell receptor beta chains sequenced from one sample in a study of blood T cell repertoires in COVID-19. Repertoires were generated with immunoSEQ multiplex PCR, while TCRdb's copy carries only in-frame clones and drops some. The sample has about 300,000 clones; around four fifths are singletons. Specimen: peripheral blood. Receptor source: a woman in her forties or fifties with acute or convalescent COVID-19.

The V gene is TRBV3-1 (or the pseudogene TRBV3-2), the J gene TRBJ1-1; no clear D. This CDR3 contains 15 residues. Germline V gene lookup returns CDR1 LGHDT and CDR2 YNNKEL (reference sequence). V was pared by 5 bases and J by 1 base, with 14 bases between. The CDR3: CASSVRGGGNTEAFF. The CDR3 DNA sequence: TGTGCCAGCAGCGTACGGGGAGGCGGGAACACTGAAGCTTTCTTT.

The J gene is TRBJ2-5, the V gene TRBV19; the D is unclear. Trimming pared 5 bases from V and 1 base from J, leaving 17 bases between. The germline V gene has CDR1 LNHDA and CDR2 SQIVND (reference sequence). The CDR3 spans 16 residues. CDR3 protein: CASSALGSMFQETQYF. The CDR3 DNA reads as TGTGCCAGTAGTGCCCTAGGAAGTATGTTCCAAGAGACCCAGTACTTC.

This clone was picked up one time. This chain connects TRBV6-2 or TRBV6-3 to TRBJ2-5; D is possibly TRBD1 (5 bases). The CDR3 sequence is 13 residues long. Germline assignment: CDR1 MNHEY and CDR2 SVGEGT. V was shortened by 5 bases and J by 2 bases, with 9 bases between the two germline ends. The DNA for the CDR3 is TGTGCCAGCAGTCGACAGCCTCAAGAGACCCAGTACTTC. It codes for CASSRQPQETQYF.

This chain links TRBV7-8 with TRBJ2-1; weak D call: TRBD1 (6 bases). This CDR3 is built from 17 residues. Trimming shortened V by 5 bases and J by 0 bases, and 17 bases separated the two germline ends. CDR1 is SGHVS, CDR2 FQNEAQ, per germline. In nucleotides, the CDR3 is TGTGCCAGCAGCCAGGGGCGAGCGTCGAGCTCCTACAATGAGCAGTTCTTC. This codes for CASSQGRASSSYNEQFF.

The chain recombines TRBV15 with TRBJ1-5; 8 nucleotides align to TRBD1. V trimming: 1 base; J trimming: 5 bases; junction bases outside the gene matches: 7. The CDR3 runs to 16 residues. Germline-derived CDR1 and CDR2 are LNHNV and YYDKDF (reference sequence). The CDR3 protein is CATSRGRTGTYQPQHF. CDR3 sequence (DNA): TGTGCCACCAGCAGAGGTAGGACAGGGACCTATCAGCCCCAGCATTTT.

CDR3 protein: CASSEASGGAYEQYV. Written as DNA, the CDR3 is TGCGCCAGCAGTGAGGCTAGCGGGGGGGCCTACGAGCAGTACGTC. The rearrangement uses TRBV10-2 and TRBJ2-7; the match to TRBD2 covers 12 bases. V gave up 2 bases and J gave up 2 bases; unmatched junction bases: 1. CDR1 and CDR2 (germline): WSHSY, SAAADI. CDR3 length equals 15 residues.

CDR3 sequence: CASSDQGRRGYTF. The DNA for the CDR3 is TGTGCCAGCAGTGACCAGGGGAGACGGGGCTACACCTTC. The V call is TRBV2, the J call TRBJ1-2; a possible D gene is TRBD1 (6 bases). With 3 bases removed from V and 8 bases from J, the gap between germline ends came to 13 bases. CDR1 is SNHLY, CDR2 FYNNEI, per germline. The CDR3 length is 13 residues.

The CDR3 nucleotides are TGTGCCAGCAGTTTATTGACAGGGGGTAGGAAGACCCAGTACTTC. It encodes CASSLLTGGRKTQYF. The chain has TRBV27 and TRBJ2-5, with 9 bases that match TRBD1. Trimming took 1 base from V and 6 from J; bases not matched to a gene: 6. Looked up from germline, CDR1 is MNHEY and CDR2 is SMNVEV (reference sequence). This CDR3 region has 15 residues.

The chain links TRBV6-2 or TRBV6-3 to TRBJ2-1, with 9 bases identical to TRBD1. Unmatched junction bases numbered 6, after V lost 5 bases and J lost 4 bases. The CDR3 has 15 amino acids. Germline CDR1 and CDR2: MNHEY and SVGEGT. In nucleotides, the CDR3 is TGTGCCAGCAGTCATTCCGGGACAGGGTACAATGAGCAGTTCTTC. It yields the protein CASSHSGTGYNEQFF.

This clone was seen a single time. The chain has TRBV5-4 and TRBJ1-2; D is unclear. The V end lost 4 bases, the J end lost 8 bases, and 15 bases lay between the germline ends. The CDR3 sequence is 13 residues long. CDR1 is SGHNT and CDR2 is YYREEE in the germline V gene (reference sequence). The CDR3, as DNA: TGTGCCAGCAGCACGGGGTCTCTACGGGGCTACACCTTC. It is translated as CASSTGSLRGYTF.

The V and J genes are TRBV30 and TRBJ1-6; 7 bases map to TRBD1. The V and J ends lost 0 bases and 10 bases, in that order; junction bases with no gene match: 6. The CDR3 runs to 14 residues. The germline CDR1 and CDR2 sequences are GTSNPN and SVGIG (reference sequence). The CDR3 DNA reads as TGTGCCTGGAGTGTAGCCGACAGGGCCTCACCCCTCCACTTT. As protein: CAWSVADRASPLHF. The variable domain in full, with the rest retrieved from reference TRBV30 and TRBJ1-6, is SQTIHQWPATLVQPVGSPLSLECTVEGTSNPNLYWYRQAAGRGLQLLFYSVGIGQISSEVPQNLSASRPQDRQFILSSKKLLLSDSGFYLCAWSVADRASPLHFGNGTRLTVT.

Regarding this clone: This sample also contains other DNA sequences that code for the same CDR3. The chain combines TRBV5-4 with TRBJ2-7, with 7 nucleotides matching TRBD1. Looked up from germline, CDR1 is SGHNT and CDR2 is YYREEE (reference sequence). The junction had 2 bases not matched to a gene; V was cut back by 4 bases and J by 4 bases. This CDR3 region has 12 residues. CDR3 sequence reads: CASSRDSYEQYF. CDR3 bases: TGTGCCAGCAGCCGGGACAGTTACGAGCAGTACTTC.

The CDR3 spells CASSQPTGGMSGYTF. The CDR3 DNA reads TGCGCCAGCAGCCAACCAACAGGGGGGATGAGTGGCTACACCTTC. The chain couples TRBV4-1 to TRBJ1-2; 8 positions match TRBD1. V lost 2 bases to trimming and J lost 7 bases; unmatched junction nucleotides: 9. There are 15 residues in the CDR3. The germline CDR1 and CDR2 sequences are MGHRA and YSYEKL.

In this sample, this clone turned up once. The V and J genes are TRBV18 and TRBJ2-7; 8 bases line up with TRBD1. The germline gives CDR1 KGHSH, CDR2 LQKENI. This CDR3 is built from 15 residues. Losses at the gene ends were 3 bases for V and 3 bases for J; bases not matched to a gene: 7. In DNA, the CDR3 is TGTGCCAGCTCACCCCTCAGGACAGGGAACTACGAGCAGTACTTC. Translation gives CASSPLRTGNYEQYF. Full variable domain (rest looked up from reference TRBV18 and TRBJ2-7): NAGVMQNPRHLVRRRGQEARLRCSPMKGHSHVYWYRQLPEEGLKFMVYLQKENIIDESGMPKERFSAEFPKEGPSILRIQQVVRGDSAAYFCASSPLRTGNYEQYFGPGTRLTVT.

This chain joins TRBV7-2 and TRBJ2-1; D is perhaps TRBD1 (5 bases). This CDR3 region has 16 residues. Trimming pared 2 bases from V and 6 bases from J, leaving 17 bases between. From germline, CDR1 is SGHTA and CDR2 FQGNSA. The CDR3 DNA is TGTGCCAGCAGCTTATACGGCCAGGGTTCGGCCAATGAGCAGTTCTTC. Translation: CASSLYGQGSANEQFF.

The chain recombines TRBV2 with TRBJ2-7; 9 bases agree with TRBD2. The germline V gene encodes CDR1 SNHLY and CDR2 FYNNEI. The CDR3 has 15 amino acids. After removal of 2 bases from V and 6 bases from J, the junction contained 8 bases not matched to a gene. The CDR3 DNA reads TGTGCCAGCAGTGAACTTGGGCTAGCGGGGAGCGAGCAGTACTTC. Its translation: CASSELGLAGSEQYF. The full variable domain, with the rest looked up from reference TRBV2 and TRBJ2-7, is EPEVTQTPSHQVTQMGQEVILRCVPISNHLYFYWYRQILGQKVEFLVSFYNNEISEKSEIFDDQFSVERPDGSNFTLKIRSTKLEDSAMYFCASSELGLAGSEQYFGPGTRLTVT.

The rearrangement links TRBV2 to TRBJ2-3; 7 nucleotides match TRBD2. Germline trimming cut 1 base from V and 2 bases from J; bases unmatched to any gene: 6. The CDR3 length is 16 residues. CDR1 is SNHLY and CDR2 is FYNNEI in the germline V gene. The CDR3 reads CASSEVLAAITDTQYF. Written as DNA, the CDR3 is TGTGCCAGCAGTGAAGTCCTAGCGGCGATCACAGATACGCAGTATTTT.

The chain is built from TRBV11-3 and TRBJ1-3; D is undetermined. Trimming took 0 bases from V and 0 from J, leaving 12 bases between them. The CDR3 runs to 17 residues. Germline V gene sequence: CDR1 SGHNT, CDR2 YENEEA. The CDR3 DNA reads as TGTGCCAGCAGCTTAGATCGAGGACGGGACTCTGGAAACACCATATATTTT. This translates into CASSLDRGRDSGNTIYF.

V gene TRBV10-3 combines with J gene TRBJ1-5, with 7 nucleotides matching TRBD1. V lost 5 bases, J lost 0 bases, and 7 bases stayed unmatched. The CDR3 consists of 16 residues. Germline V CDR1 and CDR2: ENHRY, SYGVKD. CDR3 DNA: TGTGCCATCAGTATACAGGGGCCCCATAGCAATCAGCCCCAGCATTTT. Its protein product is CAISIQGPHSNQPQHF.

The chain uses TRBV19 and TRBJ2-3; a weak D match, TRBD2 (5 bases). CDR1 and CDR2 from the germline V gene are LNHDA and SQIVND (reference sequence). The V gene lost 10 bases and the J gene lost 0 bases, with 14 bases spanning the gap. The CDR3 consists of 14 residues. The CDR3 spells CATRGYGSTDTQYF. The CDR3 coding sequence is TGTGCCACCCGAGGGTACGGCAGCACAGATACGCAGTATTTT.

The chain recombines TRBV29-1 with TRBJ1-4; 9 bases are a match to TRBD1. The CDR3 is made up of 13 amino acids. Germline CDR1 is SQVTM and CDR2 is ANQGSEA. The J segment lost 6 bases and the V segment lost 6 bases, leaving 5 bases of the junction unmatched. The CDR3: CSVRTGVDEKLFF. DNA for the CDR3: TGCAGCGTGAGGACAGGGGTTGATGAAAAACTGTTTTTT.

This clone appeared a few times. The CDR3 region is CASSSGQGALGNTIYF. CDR3 sequence (DNA): TGTGCCAGCAGCTCCGGACAGGGGGCTTTGGGAAACACCATATATTTT. The chain combines TRBV5-4 with TRBJ1-3, with TRBD1 matching over 11 bases. This CDR3 has 16 amino acids. V lost 3 bases, J lost 4 bases, and 6 bases stayed unmatched. Germline CDR1 and CDR2: SGHNT and YYREEE (reference sequence).

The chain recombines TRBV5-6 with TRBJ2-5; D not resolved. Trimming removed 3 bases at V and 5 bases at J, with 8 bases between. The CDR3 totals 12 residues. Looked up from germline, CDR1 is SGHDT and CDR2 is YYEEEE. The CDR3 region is CASSSPVETQYF. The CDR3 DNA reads TGTGCCAGCAGCTCCCCGGTTGAGACCCAGTACTTC.

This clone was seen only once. The CDR3 reads CAWSGPLLPVLAGGPRSETQYF. CDR3 DNA sequence: TGTGCCTGGAGTGGCCCCTTGCTTCCGGTGCTAGCGGGAGGGCCGAGGTCGGAGACCCAGTACTTC. The chain recombines TRBV30 with TRBJ2-5; 12 bases fit TRBD2. This CDR3 contains 22 residues. The J segment lost 5 bases and the V segment lost 1 base, leaving 26 bases of the junction unmatched. Per the germline V gene, CDR1 is GTSNPN and CDR2 is SVGIG (reference sequence).

CDR3 nucleotides: TGTGCCAGCAGCTCTATGTACACTGAAGCTTTCTTT. As protein: CASSSMYTEAFF. This chain connects TRBV7-9 to TRBJ1-1; no reliable D call. CDR1 and CDR2 from the germline V gene are SEHNR and FQNEAQ (reference sequence). This CDR3 region has 12 residues. Trimming stripped 4 bases from V and 3 bases from J, with 6 bases between.

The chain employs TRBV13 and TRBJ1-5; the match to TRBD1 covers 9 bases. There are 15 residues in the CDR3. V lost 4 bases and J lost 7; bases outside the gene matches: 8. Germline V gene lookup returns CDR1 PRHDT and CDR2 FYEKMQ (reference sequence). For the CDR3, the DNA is TGTGCCAGCAGCTCCGGACAGGGGAAAATCCAGCCCCAGCATTTT. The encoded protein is CASSSGQGKIQPQHF. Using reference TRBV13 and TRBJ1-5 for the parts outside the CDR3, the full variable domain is AAGVIQSPRHLIKEKRETATLKCYPIPRHDTVYWYQQGPGQDPQFLISFYEKMQSDKGSIPDRFSAQQFSDYHSELNMSSLELGDSALYFCASSSGQGKIQPQHFGDGTRLSIL.

In DNA form, the CDR3 reads TGTGCCAGTAGTCTCCCCCCAGATACGCAGTATTTT. It encodes CASSLPPDTQYF. V gene TRBV19 combines with J gene TRBJ2-3; D gene ambiguous. Trimming took off 5 bases at V and 4 bases at J, with 7 bases between the two ends. The CDR3 extends over 12 amino acids. CDR1 and CDR2 from the germline V gene are LNHDA and SQIVND (reference sequence).

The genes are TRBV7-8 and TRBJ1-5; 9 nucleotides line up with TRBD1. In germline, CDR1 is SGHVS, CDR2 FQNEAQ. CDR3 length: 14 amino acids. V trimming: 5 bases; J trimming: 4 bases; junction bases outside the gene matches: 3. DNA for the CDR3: TGTGCCAGCAGCACACAGGGGGCGAATCAGCCCCAGCATTTT. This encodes CASSTQGANQPQHF.

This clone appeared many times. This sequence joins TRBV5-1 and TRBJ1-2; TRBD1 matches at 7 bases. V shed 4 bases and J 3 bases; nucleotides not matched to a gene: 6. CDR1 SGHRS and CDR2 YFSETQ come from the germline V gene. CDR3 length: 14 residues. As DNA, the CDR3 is TGCGCCAGCAGCCCGAGAGGGGGCGACTATGGCTACACCTTC. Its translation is CASSPRGGDYGYTF.

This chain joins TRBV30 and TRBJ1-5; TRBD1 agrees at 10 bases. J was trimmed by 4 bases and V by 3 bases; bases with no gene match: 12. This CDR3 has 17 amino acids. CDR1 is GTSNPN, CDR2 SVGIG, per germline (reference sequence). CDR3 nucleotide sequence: TGTGCCTGGAGCACTAGCCGACAGGGGGCTGGGAATCAGCCCCAGCATTTT. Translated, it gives CAWSTSRQGAGNQPQHF.

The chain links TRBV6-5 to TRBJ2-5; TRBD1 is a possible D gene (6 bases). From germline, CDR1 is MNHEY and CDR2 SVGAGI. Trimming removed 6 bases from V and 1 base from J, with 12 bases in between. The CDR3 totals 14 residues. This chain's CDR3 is CASRGDKFQETQYF. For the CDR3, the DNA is TGTGCCAGCAGGGGGGACAAATTCCAAGAGACCCAGTACTTC.

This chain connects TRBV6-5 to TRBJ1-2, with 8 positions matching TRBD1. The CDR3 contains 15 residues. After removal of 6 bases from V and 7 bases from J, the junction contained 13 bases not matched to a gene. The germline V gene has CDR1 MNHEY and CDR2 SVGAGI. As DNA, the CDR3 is TGTGCCAGCAGGGATCACCTACGGACAGGGACTGGCTACACCTTC. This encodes CASRDHLRTGTGYTF.